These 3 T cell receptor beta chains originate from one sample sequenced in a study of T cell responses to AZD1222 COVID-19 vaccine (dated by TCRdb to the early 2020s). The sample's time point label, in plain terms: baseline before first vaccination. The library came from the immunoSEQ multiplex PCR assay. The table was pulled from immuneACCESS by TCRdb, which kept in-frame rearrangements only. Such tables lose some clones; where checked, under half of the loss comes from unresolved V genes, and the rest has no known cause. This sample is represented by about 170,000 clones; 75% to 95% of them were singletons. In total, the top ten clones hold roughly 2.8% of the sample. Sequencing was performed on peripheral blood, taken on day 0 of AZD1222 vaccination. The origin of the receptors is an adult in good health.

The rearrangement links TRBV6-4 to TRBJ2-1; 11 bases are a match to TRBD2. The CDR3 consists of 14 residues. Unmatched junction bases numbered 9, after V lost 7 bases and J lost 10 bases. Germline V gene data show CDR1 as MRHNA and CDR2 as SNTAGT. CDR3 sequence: CASTARASGGEQFF. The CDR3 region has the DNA TGTGCCAGCACCGCGAGAGCTAGCGGGGGGGAGCAGTTCTTC.

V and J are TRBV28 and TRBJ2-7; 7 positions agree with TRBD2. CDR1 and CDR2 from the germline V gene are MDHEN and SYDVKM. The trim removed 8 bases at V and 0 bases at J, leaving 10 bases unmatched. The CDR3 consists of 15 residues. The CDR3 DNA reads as TGTGCCAGCTTAAGCGGGGCCCAGAGCTCCTACGAGCAGTACTTC. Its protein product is CASLSGAQSSYEQYF. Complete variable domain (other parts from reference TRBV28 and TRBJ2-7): DVKVTQSSRYLVKRTGEKVFLECVQDMDHENMFWYRQDPGLGLRLIYFSYDVKMKEKGDIPEGYSVSREKKERFSLILESASTNQTSMYLCASLSGAQSSYEQYFGPGTRLTVT.

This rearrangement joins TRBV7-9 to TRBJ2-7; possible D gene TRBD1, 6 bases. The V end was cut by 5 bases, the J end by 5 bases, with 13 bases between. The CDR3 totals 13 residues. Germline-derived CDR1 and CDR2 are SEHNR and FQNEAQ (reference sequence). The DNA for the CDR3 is TGTGCCAGCAGCCGTGTGGCAGGGGACGAGCAGTACTTC. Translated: CASSRVAGDEQYF.